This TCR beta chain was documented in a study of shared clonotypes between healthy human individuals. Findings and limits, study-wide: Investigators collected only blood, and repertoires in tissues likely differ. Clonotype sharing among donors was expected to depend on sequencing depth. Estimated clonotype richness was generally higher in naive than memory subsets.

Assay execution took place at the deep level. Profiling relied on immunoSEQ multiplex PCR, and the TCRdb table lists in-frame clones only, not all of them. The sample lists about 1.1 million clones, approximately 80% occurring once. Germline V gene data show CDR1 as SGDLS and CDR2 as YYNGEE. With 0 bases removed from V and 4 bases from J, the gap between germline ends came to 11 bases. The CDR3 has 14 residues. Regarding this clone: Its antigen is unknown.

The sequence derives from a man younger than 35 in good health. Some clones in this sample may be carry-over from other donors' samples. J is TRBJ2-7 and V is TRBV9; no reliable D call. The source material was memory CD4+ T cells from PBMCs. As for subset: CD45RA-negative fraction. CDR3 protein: CASSVASYGYEQYF. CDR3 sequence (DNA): TGTGCCAGCAGCGTAGCCAGCTACGGATACGAGCAGTACTTC. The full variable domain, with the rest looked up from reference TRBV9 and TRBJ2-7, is DSGVTQTPKHLITATGQRVTLRCSPRSGDLSVYWYQQSLDQGLQFLIQYYNGEERAKGNILERFSAQQFPDLHSELNLSSLELGDSALYFCASSVASYGYEQYFGPGTRLTVT.